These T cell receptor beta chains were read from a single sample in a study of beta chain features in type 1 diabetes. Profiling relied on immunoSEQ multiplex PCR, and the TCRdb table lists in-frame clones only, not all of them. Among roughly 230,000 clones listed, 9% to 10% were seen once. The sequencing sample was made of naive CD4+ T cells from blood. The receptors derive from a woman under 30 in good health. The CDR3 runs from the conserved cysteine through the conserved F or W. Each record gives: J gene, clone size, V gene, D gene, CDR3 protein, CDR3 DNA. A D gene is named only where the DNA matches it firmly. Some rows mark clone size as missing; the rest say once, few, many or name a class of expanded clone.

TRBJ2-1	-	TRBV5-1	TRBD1	CASSLVWSGGDNEQFF	TGCGCCAGCAGCTTGGTCTGGTCAGGGGGAGACAATGAGCAGTTCTTC
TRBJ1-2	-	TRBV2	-	CASSDRLSHRGYTF	TGTGCCAGCAGTGACAGGTTATCTCATCGGGGCTACACCTTC
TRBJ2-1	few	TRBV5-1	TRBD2	CASSLAGENNEQFF	TGCGCCAGCAGCTTAGCGGGGGAAAACAATGAGCAGTTCTTC
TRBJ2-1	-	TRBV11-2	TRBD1	CASFPDRVKGEQFF	TGTGCCAGCTTCCCGGACAGGGTAAAAGGGGAGCAGTTCTTC
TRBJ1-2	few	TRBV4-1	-	CASSQRDKTNYGYTF	TGCGCCAGCAGCCAAAGGGACAAAACTAACTATGGCTACACCTTC
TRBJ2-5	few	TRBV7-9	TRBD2	CASSKRQGLAGVEETQYF	TGTGCCAGCAGCAAGCGACAGGGGCTAGCGGGGGTTGAAGAGACCCAGTACTTC
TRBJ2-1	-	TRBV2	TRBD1	CASRAGGSYNEQFF	TGTGCCAGCAGGGCAGGGGGATCCTACAATGAGCAGTTCTTC
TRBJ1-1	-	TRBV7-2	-	CASTPRQENTEAFF	TGTGCCAGCACCCCACGGCAGGAGAACACTGAAGCTTTCTTT
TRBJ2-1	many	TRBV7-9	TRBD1	CASSPRDRGHEQFF	TGTGCCAGCAGCCCGAGGGACAGGGGGCATGAGCAGTTCTTC
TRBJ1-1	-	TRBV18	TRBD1	CASSPGQGYMNTEAFF	TGTGCCAGCTCACCCGGACAGGGGTACATGAACACTGAAGCTTTCTTT
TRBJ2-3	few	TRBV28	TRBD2	CATSTSGGSDTQYF	TGTGCCACCTCCACTAGCGGGGGGTCAGATACGCAGTATTTT
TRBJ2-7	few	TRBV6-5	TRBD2	CASSSNRGLSNRQYF	TGTGCCAGCAGTTCTAACCGGGGACTATCCAATAGGCAGTACTTC
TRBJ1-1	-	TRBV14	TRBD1	CASSTPGQGVTEAFF	TGTGCCAGCAGCACGCCGGGACAGGGGGTCACTGAAGCTTTCTTT
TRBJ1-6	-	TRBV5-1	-	CASSLAGQQNSPLHF	TGCGCCAGCAGCTTGGCTGGACAGCAGAATTCACCCCTCCACTTT
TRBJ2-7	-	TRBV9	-	CASSVAGQTYEQYF	TGTGCCAGCAGCGTCGCGGGACAGACCTACGAGCAGTACTTC
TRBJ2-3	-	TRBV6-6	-	CASSYPRGGTDTQYF	TGTGCCAGCAGTTACCCGAGAGGTGGCACAGATACGCAGTATTTT
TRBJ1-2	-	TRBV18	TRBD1	CASSPPGQGNGYTF	TGTGCCAGCTCACCACCGGGACAGGGCAATGGCTACACCTTC